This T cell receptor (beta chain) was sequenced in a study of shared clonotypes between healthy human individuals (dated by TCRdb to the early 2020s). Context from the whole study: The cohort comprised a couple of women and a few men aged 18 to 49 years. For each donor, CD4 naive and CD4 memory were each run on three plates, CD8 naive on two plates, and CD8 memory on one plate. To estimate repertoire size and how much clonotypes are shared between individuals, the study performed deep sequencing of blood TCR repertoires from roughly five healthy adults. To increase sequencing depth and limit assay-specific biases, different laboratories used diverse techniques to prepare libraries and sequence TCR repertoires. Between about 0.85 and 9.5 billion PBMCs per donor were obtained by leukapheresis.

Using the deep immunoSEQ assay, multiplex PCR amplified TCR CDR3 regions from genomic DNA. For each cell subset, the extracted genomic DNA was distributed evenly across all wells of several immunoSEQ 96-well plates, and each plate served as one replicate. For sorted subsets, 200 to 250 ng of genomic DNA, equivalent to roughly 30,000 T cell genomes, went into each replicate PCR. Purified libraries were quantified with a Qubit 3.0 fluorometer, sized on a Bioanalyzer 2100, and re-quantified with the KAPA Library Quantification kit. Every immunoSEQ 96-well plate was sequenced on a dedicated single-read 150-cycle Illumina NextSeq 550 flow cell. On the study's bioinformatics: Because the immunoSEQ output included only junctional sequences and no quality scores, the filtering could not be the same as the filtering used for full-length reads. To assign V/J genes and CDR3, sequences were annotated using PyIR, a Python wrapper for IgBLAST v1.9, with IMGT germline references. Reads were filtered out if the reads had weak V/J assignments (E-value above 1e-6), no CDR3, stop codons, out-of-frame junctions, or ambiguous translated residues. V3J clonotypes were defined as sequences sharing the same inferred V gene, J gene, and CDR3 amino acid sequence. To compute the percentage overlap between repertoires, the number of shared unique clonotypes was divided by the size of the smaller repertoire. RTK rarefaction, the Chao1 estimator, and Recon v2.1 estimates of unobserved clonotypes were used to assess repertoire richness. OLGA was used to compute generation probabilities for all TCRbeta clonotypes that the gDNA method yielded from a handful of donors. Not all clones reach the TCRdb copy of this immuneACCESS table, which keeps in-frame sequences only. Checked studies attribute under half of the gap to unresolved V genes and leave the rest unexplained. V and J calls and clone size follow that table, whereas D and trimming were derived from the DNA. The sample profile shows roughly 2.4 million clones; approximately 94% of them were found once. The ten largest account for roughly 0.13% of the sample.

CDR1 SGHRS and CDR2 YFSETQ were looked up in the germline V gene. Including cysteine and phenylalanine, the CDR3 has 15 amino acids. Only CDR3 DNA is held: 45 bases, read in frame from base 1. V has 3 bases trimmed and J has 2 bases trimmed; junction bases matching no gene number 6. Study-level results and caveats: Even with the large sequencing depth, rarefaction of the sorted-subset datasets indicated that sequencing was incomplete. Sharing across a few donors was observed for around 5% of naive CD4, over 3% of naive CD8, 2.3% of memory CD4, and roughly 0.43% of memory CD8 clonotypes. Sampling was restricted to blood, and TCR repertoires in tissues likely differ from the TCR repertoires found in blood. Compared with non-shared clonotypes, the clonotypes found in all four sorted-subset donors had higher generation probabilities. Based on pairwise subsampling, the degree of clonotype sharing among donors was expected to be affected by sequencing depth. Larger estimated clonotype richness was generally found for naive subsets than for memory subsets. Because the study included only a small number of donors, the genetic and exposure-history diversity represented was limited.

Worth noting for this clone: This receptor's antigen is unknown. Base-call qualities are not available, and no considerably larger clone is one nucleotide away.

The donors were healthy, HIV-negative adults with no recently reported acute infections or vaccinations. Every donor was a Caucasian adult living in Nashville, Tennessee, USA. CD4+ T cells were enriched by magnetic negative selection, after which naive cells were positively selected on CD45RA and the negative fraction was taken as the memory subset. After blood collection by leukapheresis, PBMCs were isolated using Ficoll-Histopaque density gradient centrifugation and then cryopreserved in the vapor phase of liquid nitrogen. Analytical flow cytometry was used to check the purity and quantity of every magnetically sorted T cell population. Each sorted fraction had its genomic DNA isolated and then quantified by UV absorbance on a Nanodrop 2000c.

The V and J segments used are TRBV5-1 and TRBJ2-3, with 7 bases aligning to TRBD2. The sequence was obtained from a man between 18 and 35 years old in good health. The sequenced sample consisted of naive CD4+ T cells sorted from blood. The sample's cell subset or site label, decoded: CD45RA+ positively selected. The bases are TGCGCCAGCAGCTGGGCTAGCGGATACACAGATACGCAGTATTTT. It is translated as CASSWASGYTDTQYF.